This TCR beta chain stems from a study of monozygotic twins with inflammatory bowel disease. Study findings and constraints: Reduced clonotype sharing with other individuals was observed in IBD patients relative to healthy twins, especially with disease activity. For IBD, no single strong associated signal or clonotype was supported.

Comment on this clonotype: The antigen remains undetermined.

For every donor, one blood sample of approximately 2.5 ml was drawn. TCRdb reprocessed the 5' RACE reads; each CDR3 protein has one entry and no DNA is given. The repertoire table contains a few hundred thousand distinct CDR3 sequences. This CDR3 spans 15 amino acids. This receptor was identified in a human donor with ulcerative colitis or Crohn's disease, or a healthy co-twin of an affected twin (not recorded which). The material sequenced was blood. This chain uses TRBV12-3 or TRBV12-4 with TRBJ2-2; the TRBD1 assignment by TCRdb is unverifiable without DNA. The CDR3: CASSLALLRGGELFF.